This passage covers 3 T cell receptor beta chains from one sample sequenced in a study of T cells after yellow fever vaccination. In TCRdb, the 5' RACE reads were re-called with MiXCR into one record per CDR3 protein. The sample includes 400,000 or so distinct CDR3 sequences, approximately 5.7% seen only once; the top ten take approximately 16%. This sample comprised PBMCs, obtained 5 days after the yellow fever booster vaccination. The receptor set was obtained from a man aged 25-45 years who received the YFV17D yellow fever vaccine.

The V and J genes are TRBV20-1 and TRBJ2-3; a possible D gene is TRBD2 (6 bases). V was pared by 0 bases and J by 0 bases, with 16 bases between. CDR1 and CDR2 from the germline V gene are DFQATT and SNEGSKA (reference sequence). This CDR3 has 17 amino acids. CDR3 amino acids: CSARDLREVTSTDTQYF. CDR3 bases: TGCAGTGCTAGAGATTTGAGGGAGGTCACTAGCACAGATACGCAGTATTTT.

V usage is TRBV24-1 and J usage is TRBJ2-1; 7 nucleotides line up with TRBD1. CDR1 KGHDR and CDR2 SFDVKD come from the germline V gene. The junction had 8 bases not matched to a gene; V was cut back by 4 bases and J by 0 bases. The CDR3 sequence is 17 residues long. The CDR3 sequence: CATSEYRGGSSYNEQFF. The CDR3 region has the DNA TGTGCCACCAGTGAGTACAGGGGTGGGAGCTCCTACAATGAGCAGTTCTTC.

The chain recombines TRBV12-3 or TRBV12-4 with TRBJ1-5; no firm D call. V dropped 3 bases and J dropped 4 bases, with 25 bases sitting between them. The CDR3 totals 19 residues. Written as DNA, the CDR3 is TGTGCCAGCAGTTTCGCGGTCCGGGAGGGCCGGACTAGTAATCAGCCCCAGCATTTT. Translation: CASSFAVREGRTSNQPQHF.